A single sample is the source of the 13 T cell receptor beta chains below, sequenced in a study of blood T cells in healthy people across ages (dated by TCRdb to between 2015 and 2016). The protocol used for the library was 5' RACE. The reads were generated on an Illumina HiSeq 2500. A second roughly 6 to 12 cycle PCR used a sample-barcoded 5' primer and a J-beta primer mix. TCRdb handled the public reads itself, with Q25 trimming in fastp and clone calling in MiXCR, and kept productive beta chains. CDR3 protein duplicates are merged, each entry listing the most common genes and DNA. In all, the sample holds hundreds of thousands of distinct CDR3 sequences, and approximately 48% of those were seen once. The ten largest account for nearly 20% of the sample. The source material was blood. The receptors here all came from a man aged 55 to 70 in good health.

This clonotype was observed a few times. The genes are TRBV2 and TRBJ2-5, with 8 nucleotides matching TRBD2. The junction had 2 bases not matched to a gene; V was cut back by 5 bases and J by 0 bases. Germline V gene lookup returns CDR1 SNHLY and CDR2 FYNNEI. The CDR3 spans 14 residues. The CDR3 reads CASSREGYQETQYF. As DNA, the CDR3 is TGTGCCAGCAGTCGGGAGGGGTACCAAGAGACCCAGTACTTC.

This clonotype was found a few times. The chain links TRBV29-1 to TRBJ2-1; maybe TRBD1 (6 bases). The germline V and J ends were trimmed by 8 bases and 7 bases, with 18 bases remaining between them. The CDR3 spans 13 residues. Germline CDR1 reads SQVTM; CDR2 reads ANQGSEA. The CDR3 DNA is TGCAGCCAAAAGGTACAGGGCGAGAATGAGCAGTTCTTC. Its protein is CSQKVQGENEQFF.

This CDR3 reads CASREVPVSNTQYF. The CDR3 nucleotides read TGTGCCAGCCGAGAAGTACCAGTATCCAATACGCAGTATTTT. The V gene is TRBV2, the J gene TRBJ2-3; D not certain. The CDR3 loop spans 14 amino acids. Looked up from germline, CDR1 is SNHLY and CDR2 is FYNNEI. Trimming pared 8 bases from V and 7 bases from J, leaving 19 bases between.

V and J are TRBV4-3 and TRBJ2-1; the match to TRBD2 covers 7 bases. The CDR3 is 16 residues long. From germline, CDR1 is LGHNA and CDR2 YSLEER. Trimming cost V 4 bases and J 4 bases; bases outside gene matches: 10. The CDR3 coding sequence is TGCGCCAGCAGCCGAGGACCCGGGGGGAGGTACAATGAGCAGTTCTTC. Protein product: CASSRGPGGRYNEQFF.

The V and J genes are TRBV20-1 and TRBJ1-2, with D perhaps TRBD1 (6 bases). CDR1 is DFQATT and CDR2 is SNEGSKA in the germline V gene (reference sequence). The CDR3 runs to 14 residues. V was trimmed by 0 bases and J by 2 bases, leaving 10 bases between them. The CDR3 DNA reads TGCAGTGCTAGAGAACAGGGAAAAAACTATGGCTACACCTTC. Its protein product is CSAREQGKNYGYTF.

The chain uses TRBV6-1 and TRBJ2-5; D is unclear. V gave up 4 bases and J gave up 4 bases, with 7 bases separating them. The V gene's germline CDR1 is MNHNS and CDR2 SASEGT. The CDR3 has 12 amino acids. The CDR3 region has the DNA TGTGCCAGCAGTGTACGTCCAGAGACCCAGTACTTC. This encodes CASSVRPETQYF.

The chain joins TRBV7-2 to TRBJ2-1; TRBD2 agrees at 9 bases. The J call may be faulty, since TRBJ2-7 better matches the DNA end. The CDR3 runs 19 residues. The germline gives CDR1 SGHTA, CDR2 FQGNSA. CDR3 amino acids: CASSLYPSGVRSSYNEQYF. CDR3 nucleotides: TGTGCCAGCAGCTTATACCCTAGCGGGGTAAGGAGCTCCTACAATGAGCAGTACTTC.

This clonotype was seen more than once but under ten times. V is TRBV6-2 or TRBV6-3 and J is TRBJ2-5; weak D call: TRBD1 (6 bases). V lost 6 bases and J 3 bases, leaving 17 bases between the germline ends. This CDR3 has 15 amino acids. Germline CDR1 MNHEY, CDR2 SVGEGT. The CDR3 loop reads CASSPGTPDEETQYF. CDR3 nucleotides: TGTGCCAGCAGCCCCGGGACACCGGATGAAGAGACCCAGTACTTC.

This clonotype showed up just a few times. The chain employs TRBV7-6 and TRBJ2-1; D gene unclear. The CDR3 sequence is 12 residues long. Germline CDR1 reads SGHVS; CDR2 reads FNYEAQ. Trimming took 5 bases from V and 7 from J, leaving 9 bases between them. CDR3 sequence reads: CASSVSGNEQFF. The CDR3 nucleotides read TGTGCCAGCAGCGTCTCGGGTAATGAGCAGTTCTTC.

The chain is built from TRBV30 and TRBJ2-7, with unresolved D. CDR3 size: 12 residues. With 0 bases removed from V and 0 bases from J, the gap between germline ends came to 3 bases. CDR1 and CDR2 from the germline V gene are GTSNPN and SVGIG (reference sequence). The DNA for the CDR3 is TGTGCCTGGAGTGTACTCTCCTACGAGCAGTACTTC. It translates to CAWSVLSYEQYF.

This rearrangement joins TRBV12-3 or TRBV12-4 to TRBJ1-3; D call uncertain. V was trimmed by 5 bases and J by 6 bases, leaving 11 bases between them. The CDR3 extends over 13 amino acids. In nucleotides, the CDR3 is TGTGCCAGCAGTATAAGGGATCAAAACACCATATATTTT. Translated: CASSIRDQNTIYF.

The chain joins TRBV7-8 to TRBJ1-6, with D maybe TRBD1 (5 bases). This CDR3 spans 15 amino acids. V lost 5 bases to trimming and J lost 7 bases, with 15 bases between them. CDR1 and CDR2 from the germline V gene are SGHVS and FQNEAQ. The CDR3 loop reads CASSPGATGNSPLHF. DNA of the CDR3: TGTGCCAGCAGCCCCGGGGCCACCGGGAATTCACCCCTCCACTTT.

The rearrangement links TRBV6-5 to TRBJ1-6; D may be TRBD1 (6 bases). The length of the CDR3 is 15 residues. Trimming cost V 8 bases and J 14 bases, with 25 bases left between them. Germline CDR1 reads MNHEY; CDR2 reads SVGAGI. CDR3 amino acids: CASGPGGAGELALHF. Written as DNA, the CDR3 is TGTGCCAGCGGACCCGGAGGGGCAGGGGAACTGGCCCTCCACTTT.